Given below is one T cell receptor beta chain in context. Its specificity is not known. The junction shows a germline mismatch at one end, possibly a read error. This record comes from a study of molecular identifiers for immune sequencing clone quantification. Per the germline V gene, CDR1 is SQVTM and CDR2 is ANQGSEA. The CDR3 is 15 residues long. TCRdb reprocessed the PCR reads via MiXCR and lists one record per CDR3 protein. The sample consists of 250,000 to 400,000 distinct CDR3 sequences, about 22% of them appearing once. Every naive CD8 library was made from between about 17,000 and 1,100,000 sorted cells with 10%, 30% or 50% RNA. The authors sorted naive CD8 T cells as CD8+CD4-CCR7+CD45RA+. Study-wide results and limits: Effector cells had over 98% of their molecules in clones above 20 RNA copies, while naive cells had under 1%.

The sequence came from a human donor in good health. Some libraries in this study had Jurkat cell RNA spiked in. V gene TRBV29-1 combines with J gene TRBJ2-7; 7 bases fit TRBD1. Sequenced sample: naive CD8+ T cells from blood, with Jurkat cell RNA spiked in. Subset: FACS-sorted CD8+CD4-CCR7+CD45RA+ naive T cells. The CDR3 is CSVEDSGTETYKQYF. CDR3 nucleotide sequence: TGTAGCGTTGAAGATAGTGGGACAGAGACCTACAAGCAGTACTTC.